This T cell receptor (beta chain) emerged from a study of blood T cell repertoires in COVID-19. Overall study: From the United States, Italy and Spain came samples of acute and convalescent COVID-19. PBMCs, B-cell-depleted T cells, or T cells were the source of the cDNA or gDNA that made up the material.

In the authors' methods: Amplification of reference gene primers provided the estimated nucleated cell counts. Sequenced by immunoSEQ multiplex PCR; TCRdb stores in-frame clones only, minus some. Clonal size and the V and J genes are those of that table, whereas D and trimming came from the DNA. The table includes approximately 61,000 clones, around 85% detected once. Only a few counts were recorded for this clone. The CDR3 has 14 residues. V was clipped by 3 bases and J by 4 bases, with 9 bases between them. Germline V CDR1 and CDR2: SGHTA, FQGNSA. The V gene is TRBV7-2, the J gene TRBJ2-2; the D gene is possibly TRBD1 (7 bases). The sample comprised peripheral blood. The receptor comes from a human donor in a cohort sampled during active COVID-19. The CDR3 DNA sequence: TGTGCCAGCAGCTTCAGGGGGGTCACCGGGGAGCTGTTTTTT. Amino acids: CASSFRGVTGELFF.